The 31 T cell receptor beta chains given below trace back to one sample, sequenced in a study of blood T cell repertoires in COVID-19. TCRdb's table, derived via immunoSEQ multiplex PCR, lists solely in-frame clones and lacks some. This repertoire shows under 65,000 clones, around nine tenths found once; its top ten account for 1% to 1.5%. The sequencing sample was made of peripheral blood. The receptors stem from a man aged 60 to 69 with acute or convalescent COVID-19.

V is TRBV25-1 and J is TRBJ2-1; possibly TRBD2 for D (6 bases). The CDR3 has 15 residues. The V end lost 4 bases, the J end lost 1 base, and 11 bases lay between the germline ends. Germline CDR1 MGHDK, CDR2 SYGVNS. CDR3 residues: CASSGGTSSYNEQFF. The DNA for the CDR3 is TGTGCCAGCAGTGGGGGGACTTCTTCCTACAATGAGCAGTTCTTC. Full variable domain (missing parts from reference TRBV25-1 and TRBJ2-1): EADIYQTPRYLVIGTGKKITLECSQTMGHDKMYWYQQDPGMELHLIHYSYGVNSTEKGDLSSESTVSRIRTEHFPLTLESARPSHTSQYLCASSGGTSSYNEQFFGPGTRLTVL.

The chain recombines TRBV4-2 with TRBJ2-2; a weak D match, TRBD1 (5 bases). The CDR3 covers 15 residues. Trimming removed 0 bases from V and 6 bases from J, with 11 bases in between. CDR1 and CDR2 (germline): LGHNA, YNFKEQ. For the CDR3, the DNA is TGTGCCAGCAGCCAAGACTCAGGGTGGCCCGGGGAGCTGTTTTTT. It yields the protein CASSQDSGWPGELFF.

The chain has TRBV4-1 and TRBJ2-2; D is perhaps TRBD1 (5 bases). CDR1 MGHRA and CDR2 YSYEKL come from the germline V gene. Trimming left V 2 bases short and J 4 bases short, with 8 bases between. This CDR3 contains 14 residues. CDR3 region: CASSQRRGTGELFF. The CDR3, as DNA: TGCGCCAGCAGCCAACGAAGGGGCACCGGGGAGCTGTTTTTT.

The chain recombines TRBV7-8 with TRBJ2-2; TRBD2 agrees at 14 bases. Germline trimming cut 5 bases from V and 0 bases from J; bases unmatched to any gene: 5. Germline V gene sequence: CDR1 SGHVS, CDR2 FQNEAQ. CDR3 size: 18 residues. CDR3 nucleotide sequence: TGTGCCAGCAGCCAAGGACTAGCGGGGGGACCGAACACCGGGGAGCTGTTTTTT. This encodes CASSQGLAGGPNTGELFF.

This clone turned up a few times. V and J are TRBV5-4 and TRBJ2-1; D is possibly TRBD2 (6 bases). The CDR3 extends over 17 amino acids. Trimming removed 4 bases at V and 0 bases at J, with 17 bases between. In germline, CDR1 is SGHNT, CDR2 YYREEE (reference sequence). CDR3 coding DNA: TGTGCCAGCAGCGGAGCCCGGGACTCTTTCTCCTACAATGAGCAGTTCTTC. This sequence encodes CASSGARDSFSYNEQFF.

V gene TRBV14 combines with J gene TRBJ1-4; D is uncertain. Trimming left V 0 bases short and J 7 bases short, with 9 bases between. Germline assignment: CDR1 SGHDN and CDR2 FVKESK. This CDR3 is 14 amino acids long. In DNA, the CDR3 is TGTGCCAGCAGCCAAGATTACATACCTGAAAAACTGTTTTTT. It is translated as CASSQDYIPEKLFF.

The chain is built from TRBV7-2 and TRBJ1-5, with D possibly TRBD1 on 5 matching bases. In germline, CDR1 is SGHTA, CDR2 FQGNSA. The CDR3 has 16 residues. V gave up 4 bases and J gave up 6 bases, with 19 bases separating them. In DNA, the CDR3 is TGTGCCAGCAGCTCTGACGGGGGGGGTGGGAGTCAGCCCCAGCATTTT. This gives the protein CASSSDGGGGSQPQHF.

The chain links TRBV7-9 to TRBJ1-4; D is possibly TRBD1 (5 bases). V lost 1 base, J lost 1 base, and 10 bases lay in between. This CDR3 has 16 amino acids. CDR1 and CDR2 from the germline V gene are SEHNR and FQNEAQ (reference sequence). CDR3 loop: CASSLEIGGTNEKLFF. In DNA, the CDR3 is TGTGCCAGCAGCTTAGAGATCGGGGGAACTAATGAAAAACTGTTTTTT.

The CDR3 DNA follows: TGTGCCAGCAGGGGGAGGACCCCGCAAGAGACCCAGTACTTC. The encoded protein is CASRGRTPQETQYF. This chain links TRBV7-9 with TRBJ2-5, with D possibly TRBD2 on 6 matching bases. Germline values: CDR1 SEHNR, CDR2 FQNEAQ (reference sequence). The CDR3 spans 14 residues. V lost 6 bases, J lost 2 bases, and 13 bases lay in between. Based on the CDR3 plus reference TRBV7-9 and TRBJ2-5, the full variable domain is DTGVSQNPRHKITKRGQNVTFRCDPISEHNRLYWYRQTLGQGPEFLTYFQNEAQLEKSRLLSDRFSAERPKGSFSTLEIQRTEQGDSAMYLCASRGRTPQETQYFGPGTRLLVL.

The rearrangement links TRBV28 to TRBJ2-3; the D gene is possibly TRBD1 (6 bases). The CDR3 extends over 15 amino acids. V lost 8 bases to trimming and J lost 1 base, with 16 bases between them. Germline V lookup: CDR1 MDHEN, CDR2 SYDVKM. DNA of the CDR3: TGTGCCAGCCGAACAGGGCGTTACCGCACAGATACGCAGTATTTT. It translates to CASRTGRYRTDTQYF.

The chain is built from TRBV28 and TRBJ2-7; 7 bases map to TRBD1. With 4 bases clipped from V and 3 bases from J, the junction kept 12 bases outside the gene matches. The germline CDR1 and CDR2 sequences are MDHEN and SYDVKM. This CDR3 region has 16 residues. In DNA form, the CDR3 reads TGTGCCAGCAGTTCCCCCGTAGGACAGGCCTACTACGAGCAGTACTTC. This translates into CASSSPVGQAYYEQYF.

This clone is a singleton in its sample. The chain uses TRBV15 and TRBJ1-4; D gene unclear. This CDR3 has 15 residues. Trimming left V 0 bases short and J 5 bases short, with 10 bases between. Germline CDR1 LNHNV, CDR2 YYDKDF (reference sequence). The DNA for the CDR3 is TGTGCCACCAGCAGAGATTACACCGGGAATGAAAAACTGTTTTTT. Its translation: CATSRDYTGNEKLFF.

This clone was seen only once. The chain employs TRBV7-9 and TRBJ2-5; no clear D gene. Per germline, CDR1 SEHNR and CDR2 FQNEAQ (reference sequence). The CDR3 has 14 amino acids. The germline V and J ends were trimmed by 7 bases and 4 bases, with 16 bases remaining between them. CDR3 residues: CASIRRLVRETQYF. The CDR3 coding sequence is TGTGCCAGCATCCGGCGTCTAGTTAGAGAGACCCAGTACTTC.

The chain joins TRBV7-2 to TRBJ2-7; TRBD2 agrees at 10 bases. The CDR3 runs to 14 residues. Germline V gives CDR1 SGHTA, CDR2 FQGNSA. V shed 10 bases and J 2 bases; nucleotides not matched to a gene: 8. This chain's CDR3 is CATSPSGGAYEQYF. The CDR3 region has the DNA TGTGCCACCAGTCCGAGCGGGGGGGCCTACGAGCAGTACTTC.

This sequence joins TRBV5-1 and TRBJ2-3; a weak D match, TRBD2 (6 bases). This CDR3 has 16 amino acids. Germline V gene lookup returns CDR1 SGHRS and CDR2 YFSETQ. Trimming pared 4 bases from V and 5 bases from J, leaving 20 bases between. The CDR3 region has the DNA TGCGCCAGCAGCCAAAGTAGGTGGGAGGAGAAAGATACGCAGTATTTT. Encoded protein: CASSQSRWEEKDTQYF.

The gene calls are TRBV6-5 and TRBJ2-7; weak D call: TRBD2 (5 bases). Trimming shortened V by 2 bases and J by 2 bases, and 16 bases separated the two germline ends. Germline V gives CDR1 MNHEY, CDR2 SVGAGI. This CDR3 has 16 amino acids. The CDR3, as DNA: TGTGCCAGCAGTTACGGGCTAGCCCTCGATACCTACGAGCAGTACTTC. Translation: CASSYGLALDTYEQYF.

The chain couples TRBV7-9 to TRBJ2-3, with 8 bases aligning to TRBD2. Germline V gene lookup returns CDR1 SEHNR and CDR2 FQNEAQ (reference sequence). V lost 5 bases, J lost 1 base, and 5 bases stayed unmatched. There are 15 residues in the CDR3. The CDR3 loop reads CASSPYSGGTDTQYF. The CDR3 bases are TGTGCCAGCAGCCCGTATAGCGGGGGCACAGATACGCAGTATTTT.

The chain couples TRBV7-3 to TRBJ2-1, with 9 bases fitting TRBD2. CDR3 length equals 18 residues. Per germline, CDR1 SGHTA and CDR2 FQGTGA. The V gene end was trimmed by 2 bases and the J gene end by 0 bases; junction bases not matched to a gene: 8. For the CDR3, the DNA is TGTGCCAGCAGCTTACCGGGAGCGGGGGGAGTCTCCTACAATGAGCAGTTCTTC. It encodes CASSLPGAGGVSYNEQFF.

This chain joins TRBV9 and TRBJ2-1; 8 positions match TRBD2. The length of the CDR3 is 16 residues. V shed 3 bases and J 2 bases; nucleotides not matched to a gene: 7. The germline CDR1 and CDR2 sequences are SGDLS and YYNGEE. CDR3 in DNA: TGTGCCAGCAGCGCCGGGACGGGGGGGACCTACAATGAGCAGTTCTTC. Translation: CASSAGTGGTYNEQFF.

The chain combines TRBV3-1 (or the pseudogene TRBV3-2) with TRBJ2-5; D not resolved. The CDR3 totals 12 residues. V was clipped by 6 bases and J by 6 bases, with 11 bases between them. Germline CDR1 LGHDT, CDR2 YNNKEL (reference sequence). DNA of the CDR3: TGTGCCAGCAGTTTTCGCGTTCAGACCCAGTACTTC. Protein: CASSFRVQTQYF.

J is TRBJ1-2 and V is TRBV9, with D possibly TRBD1 on 6 matching bases. The CDR3 extends over 14 amino acids. From germline, CDR1 is SGDLS and CDR2 YYNGEE. Trimming shortened V by 4 bases and J by 5 bases, and 15 bases separated the two germline ends. DNA for the CDR3: TGTGCCAGCAGCCCCCAAGGGGGTGGTTATGGCTACACCTTC. This encodes CASSPQGGGYGYTF.

The CDR3 spells CASSPGVGRRNQPQHF. CDR3 DNA: TGCGCCAGCAGCCCGGGGGTAGGACGGCGCAATCAGCCCCAGCATTTT. This chain joins TRBV4-1 and TRBJ1-5, with D possibly matching TRBD1 (5 bases). Germline CDR1 and CDR2: MGHRA and YSYEKL. The CDR3 has 16 amino acids. V lost 4 bases and J 2 bases, leaving 15 bases between the germline ends.

Only a few counts were recorded for this clone. This chain joins TRBV4-3 and TRBJ2-2, with 9 positions matching TRBD1. This CDR3 has 16 amino acids. The V gene's germline CDR1 is LGHNA and CDR2 YSLEER. Trimming removed 0 bases from V and 13 bases from J; junction bases left unmatched: 12. The CDR3 protein is CASSQEAVSLDRGLFF. In DNA form, the CDR3 reads TGCGCCAGCAGCCAAGAAGCAGTATCGTTGGACAGGGGGCTGTTTTTT.

This sequence joins TRBV2 and TRBJ1-5; D gene uncertain. V shed 4 bases and J shed 7 bases, with 17 bases lying between them. The CDR3 has 15 amino acids. Germline values: CDR1 SNHLY, CDR2 FYNNEI. CDR3 sequence reads: CASSGLLTGGQPQHF. CDR3 DNA: TGTGCCAGCAGTGGCCTCTTGACCGGCGGGCAGCCCCAGCATTTT.

The V gene is TRBV10-2, the J gene TRBJ2-7; D unresolved. The CDR3 is 14 amino acids. Germline V CDR1 and CDR2: WSHSY, SAAADI. V dropped 3 bases and J dropped 0 bases, with 9 bases sitting between them. This CDR3 is CASSDFQDSYEQYF. In nucleotides, the CDR3 is TGCGCCAGCAGTGATTTTCAGGACTCCTACGAGCAGTACTTC.

The V call is TRBV5-1, the J call TRBJ1-1; 7 nucleotides agree with TRBD1. The V gene end was trimmed by 0 bases and the J gene end by 4 bases; junction bases not matched to a gene: 6. The CDR3 runs to 15 residues. From germline, CDR1 is SGHRS and CDR2 YFSETQ. The CDR3 loop reads CASSLVGAGGTEAFF. CDR3 coding DNA: TGCGCCAGCAGCTTGGTCGGGGCAGGGGGCACTGAAGCTTTCTTT.

This clone has more than one count but fewer than ten. The CDR3 reads CASSPSQSVNTEAFF. CDR3 DNA sequence: TGTGCCAGCTCACCATCCCAGTCCGTTAACACTGAAGCTTTCTTT. The chain carries TRBV18 and TRBJ1-1; no firm D call. CDR3 size: 15 residues. Trimming took 2 bases from V and 2 from J, leaving 12 bases between them. Germline V gene sequence: CDR1 KGHSH, CDR2 LQKENI.

The gene calls are TRBV4-1 and TRBJ1-1; D gene ambiguous. The V and J ends lost 2 bases and 3 bases respectively, with 4 bases between them. Germline lookup yields CDR1 MGHRA and CDR2 YSYEKL. The CDR3 sequence is 12 residues long. Here the CDR3 reads CASSQLYTEAFF. Here the CDR3 DNA reads TGCGCCAGCAGCCAATTATACACTGAAGCTTTCTTT.

The chain couples TRBV12-3 or TRBV12-4 to TRBJ1-2, with D tentatively TRBD1 (6 bases). The CDR3 has 13 amino acids. Trimming stripped 3 bases from V and 1 base from J, with 6 bases between. The CDR3 DNA reads as TGTGCCAGCAGTTTGGACAGTAACTATGGCTACACCTTC. Translated, it gives CASSLDSNYGYTF.

The chain joins TRBV5-1 to TRBJ2-7; 12 nucleotides line up with TRBD1. Germline lookup yields CDR1 SGHRS and CDR2 YFSETQ. The length of the CDR3 is 15 residues. V was pared by 7 bases and J by 7 bases, with 12 bases of the junction left unmatched. The CDR3 loop is CASRDRGRSGREQYF. CDR3 sequence (DNA): TGCGCCAGCCGGGACAGGGGGCGCTCTGGAAGGGAGCAGTACTTC.

The genes are TRBV24-1 and TRBJ2-7, with 12 bases aligning to TRBD2. CDR1 KGHDR and CDR2 SFDVKD come from the germline V gene. This CDR3 comprises 16 residues. J lost 3 bases, V lost 3 bases, and 5 bases had no gene match. This CDR3 is CATSDPSSGRVYEQYF. The CDR3 DNA sequence: TGTGCCACCAGTGATCCCTCTAGCGGGAGGGTCTACGAGCAGTACTTC.